One T cell receptor (beta chain) is described in this entry. Its antigen remains undetermined. The record has no base qualities; no much larger clone is one base away. Ophthalmopathy patients were characterized by moderately to severely active disease, a Clinical Activity Score of at least 3, a NOSPECS grade of at least 4, and a disease duration under 3 months. Anyone with other autoimmune diseases, uncontrolled infections, pregnancy or lactation was excluded from the study. Clinical symptoms, serum thyroxine, TRAb, thyroid ultrasound and orbital computed tomography were used for diagnosis. Ficoll-Paque density gradient centrifugation was used to isolate PBMCs from 10 ml of fresh peripheral blood. Trizol reagent was used to extract the total RNA, and its quality was then checked on an Agilent 2100 Bioanalyzer. TCR beta CDR3 regions were amplified from RNA transcripts for repertoire sequencing. The first round of RT-PCR was done with HTBI primers and the Qiagen OneStep RT-PCR kit, and was followed by a second round of multiplex PCR, then size selection and purification. The libraries underwent paired-end sequencing with 100 bp reads on an Illumina HiSeq2000. In the authors' own workflow: Reads were processed with SOAPnuke, discarding reads with adapters, uncalled bases, mean Phred below 15, or no exact constant-primer or identifier match. High-quality paired reads were merged with COPE v1.2.5. Each unique nucleotide sequence was treated as a clonotype, and MiTCR v1.1 was used to align the clonotypes to the IMGT TRB V, D and J references. Analysis was restricted to V-J combinations with a frequency above 0.0001, which covered about 99% of repertoires. For each V-J combination, a TCR clonal expansion and chaos score was defined as F50 clonal expansion divided by the chaos observed in the TCRdist matrix. Welch's t-statistics and random forest were used to narrow the features down to 10 to 15 V-J combinations, which were then fed into a naive Bayes classifier. The Morisita-Horn index was used to measure how similar the thyroid and blood repertoires were. Through fastp at Q25 and MiXCR, TCRdb rebuilt clones from the public reads, retaining in-frame beta chains. Each entry is one CDR3 protein sequence, shown with its most common DNA and genes. The authors' filters were not applied to this entry. Recorded for this sample are hundreds of thousands of distinct CDR3 sequences; 14% of them occurred a single time. 9.8% of the sample comes from the top ten.

The data stem from a study of Graves' ophthalmopathy and Graves' hyperthyroidism (dated by TCRdb to 2016 to 2019). Background on the whole study: Peripheral blood was collected before any treatment was given, at the time of initial diagnosis. In several hyperthyroidism patients, the T-cell repertoire of thyroid tissue was compared with the T-cell repertoire of blood. The study used signatures of the TCR beta repertoire to tell Graves' ophthalmopathy apart from Graves' hyperthyroidism and to predict which patients would progress to ophthalmopathy. In total, 135 blood samples were TCR-sequenced: approximately 42 ophthalmopathy, roughly 80 hyperthyroidism and around 17 hyperthyroidism-to-ophthalmopathy patients. Once sampling was done, hyperthyroidism patients were given methimazole at a starting dose of 30 mg daily, while ophthalmopathy patients were given high-dose intravenous methylprednisolone. The 90 or so discovery patients were randomly split 7:3 into training and test sets. To explore V-J signatures distinguishing ophthalmopathy from hyperthyroidism, a discovery set of about a hundred patients (around 44 ophthalmopathy, around 55 stable hyperthyroidism) was enrolled. The independent validation cohort included around 19 hyperthyroidism patients plus 17 patients who later progressed from hyperthyroidism to ophthalmopathy. Results and caveats for the whole study, not just this receptor: Ophthalmopathy was separated from stable hyperthyroidism by the 13-signature model with roughly 87% sensitivity and just under 84% specificity in cross-validation and with 80%/75% in the test set. Most expanded thyroid clonotypes with a frequency above 0.001 also appeared in blood, which suggests that blood repertoires may reflect the immune response in the thyroid. Sample size was not predetermined statistically, and investigators were not blinded to group allocation. In validation, the model predicted ophthalmopathy progression with more than 70% sensitivity and about 73% specificity; some 13 predicted patients were CT-confirmed with GO in a median of approximately 6.5 months.

V trim: 6 bases; J trim: 8 bases; unmatched bases: 5. The CDR3 starts with the cysteine, ends with the phenylalanine, and has 14 residues. Here the CDR3 DNA is all that survives: 42 bases in frame from base 1. The chain employs TRBV12-3 or TRBV12-4 and TRBJ2-7, with 15 junctional bases fitting TRBD2. The clonotype was recovered from a woman in her twenties or thirties with Graves' ophthalmopathy. Donor details come from another sample of the same person, matched by shared clones. The sample comprised blood. The CDR3: CASSRTSGRAKQYF. The nucleotide sequence reads TGTGCCAGCAGCCGGACTAGCGGGAGGGCAAAGCAGTACTTC.